The clone carrying this T cell receptor (beta chain) was observed a few times. The data derive from a study of blood T cell repertoires in COVID-19. In the study overall: Some COVID-19 samples were acute and others convalescent; all came from the United States, Italy and Spain. T cells, B-cell-depleted T cells, or PBMCs supplied cDNA or gDNA.

As originally analysed: Scientists estimated how many nucleated cells there were by amplifying reference gene primers. Repertoires were generated with immunoSEQ multiplex PCR, while TCRdb's copy carries only in-frame clones and drops some. That table is the source of V, J and clone size, and D and trimming were worked out from the DNA. The repertoire includes about 240,000 clones, approximately 83% of them detected once, and more than 9.5% sits in the top ten. The TCR comes from a woman older than 75 with acute or convalescent COVID-19. The sample comprised peripheral blood.

This CDR3 reads CASSVDGGPYGYTF. The CDR3 region has the DNA TGTGCCAGCAGCGTAGATGGAGGGCCCTATGGCTACACCTTC. This chain links TRBV9 with TRBJ1-2, with no clear D. CDR1 and CDR2 from the germline V gene are SGDLS and YYNGEE. There are 14 residues in the CDR3. V was cut by 0 bases and J by 4 bases, with 10 bases left in between.